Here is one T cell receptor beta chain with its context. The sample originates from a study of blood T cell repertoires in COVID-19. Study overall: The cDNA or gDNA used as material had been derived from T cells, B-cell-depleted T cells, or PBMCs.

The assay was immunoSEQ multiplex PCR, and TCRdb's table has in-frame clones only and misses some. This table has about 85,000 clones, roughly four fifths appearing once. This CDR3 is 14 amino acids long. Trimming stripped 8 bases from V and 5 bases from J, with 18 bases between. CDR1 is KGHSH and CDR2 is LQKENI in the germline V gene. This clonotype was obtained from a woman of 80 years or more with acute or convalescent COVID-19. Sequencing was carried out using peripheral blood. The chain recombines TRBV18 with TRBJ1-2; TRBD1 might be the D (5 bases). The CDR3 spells CASAEPGGLYGYTF. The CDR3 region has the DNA TGTGCCAGCGCTGAACCGGGGGGTTTGTATGGCTACACCTTC.